The 6 T cell receptor beta chains below were found in one sample sequenced in a study of T cell repertoires in cytomegalovirus infection. Their recognized antigens are unknown. TCRdb processed the reads anew with MiXCR; each CDR3 protein has one entry. The sample carries a few hundred thousand distinct CDR3 sequences, 40% recorded once. The source was cultured PBMCs, collected from culture after CMV antigen stimulation. The source of these receptors is a human donor in good health (CMV status not recorded). Some clones in this sample may be carry-over from other donors' samples.

The table lists this clonotype with a few counts. The chain joins TRBV4-1 to TRBJ2-3; D not certain. V lost 1 base and J 3 bases, leaving 8 bases between the germline ends. The germline V gene encodes CDR1 MGHRA and CDR2 YSYEKL. The CDR3 has 14 residues. CDR3 DNA: TGCGCCAGCAGCCAAGCCGTGGGGACAGATACGCAGTATTTT. This sequence encodes CASSQAVGTDTQYF.

This clonotype was seen more than once but under ten times. The rearrangement links TRBV7-2 to TRBJ2-7, with D hard to call. Germline V gives CDR1 SGHTA, CDR2 FQGNSA. With 7 bases removed from V and 3 bases from J, the gap between germline ends came to 16 bases. The CDR3 has 14 amino acids. CDR3 protein: CASTLSWQNYEQYF. Written as DNA, the CDR3 is TGTGCCAGCACCCTTTCGTGGCAGAACTACGAGCAGTACTTC.

The V call is TRBV12-3 or TRBV12-4, the J call TRBJ1-3, with 9 positions matching TRBD1. The V gene end was trimmed by 4 bases and the J gene end by 0 bases; junction bases not matched to a gene: 7. The CDR3 sequence is 17 residues long. The CDR3 is CASSSYRDRVSGNTIYF. The DNA for the CDR3 is TGTGCCAGCAGTTCGTACCGGGACAGGGTCTCTGGAAACACCATATATTTT.

A few counts support this clonotype. The chain carries TRBV19 and TRBJ1-1; a weak D match, TRBD1 (5 bases). This CDR3 is 14 amino acids long. Trimming pared 9 bases from V and 0 bases from J, leaving 14 bases between. CDR1 is LNHDA and CDR2 is SQIVND in the germline V gene (reference sequence). For the CDR3, the DNA is TGTGCCAGCAAGGGACGGCCCTTGAACACTGAAGCTTTCTTT. It codes for CASKGRPLNTEAFF.

Only a few counts were recorded for this clonotype. The chain carries TRBV7-8 and TRBJ2-7; D is uncertain. The CDR3 is made up of 14 amino acids. Germline V gives CDR1 SGHVS, CDR2 FQNEAQ. Trimming pared 2 bases from V and 3 bases from J, leaving 11 bases between. The CDR3 sequence: CASSLSGISYEQYF. The CDR3 coding sequence is TGTGCCAGCAGCTTAAGTGGTATCAGCTACGAGCAGTACTTC.

This clonotype was detected a few times. This chain joins TRBV7-2 and TRBJ2-7, with a possible D match to TRBD2 (6 bases). V was trimmed by 5 bases and J by 11 bases, leaving 19 bases between them. CDR3 length equals 13 residues. CDR1 SGHTA and CDR2 FQGNSA come from the germline V gene. CDR3 in DNA: TGTGCCAGCAGCCCCCGGGTCGGGGGTGGTGAGTACTTC. Its translation is CASSPRVGGGEYF.